These 9 T cell receptor beta chains were all obtained from the same sample, sequenced in a study of cytomegalovirus exposure and HLA in healthy donors. Measured with immunoSEQ multiplex PCR; TCRdb has only the in-frame clones, and not every one. Of 110,000 or so clones detected, roughly 83% appear once; the ten largest clones hold 4% to 6%. Sequenced input: PBMCs. The receptors stem from a man aged 18 to 29 in good health and CMV-seronegative.

The V gene is TRBV9, the J gene TRBJ2-1, with 7 bases lining up with TRBD2. Losses at the gene ends were 3 bases for V and 9 bases for J; bases not matched to a gene: 0. Germline-derived CDR1 and CDR2 are SGDLS and YYNGEE. CDR3 size: 11 residues. CDR3 DNA: TGTGCCAGCAGCGGGGGGGGTGAGCAGTTCTTC. It yields the protein CASSGGGEQFF.

The rearrangement uses TRBV5-1 and TRBJ2-2; D perhaps matches TRBD1 (5 bases). The germline V and J ends were trimmed by 2 bases and 4 bases, with 12 bases remaining between them. CDR1 SGHRS and CDR2 YFSETQ come from the germline V gene. The CDR3 loop spans 15 amino acids. CDR3 sequence (DNA): TGCGCCAGCAGCTTTCAGGGCTCGTCCACCGGGGAGCTGTTTTTT. Its protein product is CASSFQGSSTGELFF.

The rearrangement uses TRBV7-2 and TRBJ2-2; TRBD2 matches 10 bases. The CDR3 totals 14 residues. Germline V gene lookup returns CDR1 SGHTA and CDR2 FQGNSA. V was clipped by 4 bases and J by 6 bases; unmatched bases: 2. This chain's CDR3 is CASSSGLASGELFF. CDR3 DNA: TGTGCCAGCAGCTCGGGACTAGCGTCCGGGGAGCTGTTTTTT.

The chain joins TRBV10-2 to TRBJ1-1; D is unclear. V gave up 4 bases and J gave up 0 bases, with 9 bases separating them. CDR3 length: 14 amino acids. Germline lookup yields CDR1 WSHSY and CDR2 SAAADI. The CDR3 coding sequence is TGCGCCAGCAGTGTCGAGGATATGAACACTGAAGCTTTCTTT. It encodes CASSVEDMNTEAFF.

The chain combines TRBV6-1 with TRBJ1-3; no reliable D call. CDR1 and CDR2 from the germline V gene are MNHNS and SASEGT. V shed 7 bases and J shed 0 bases, with 13 bases lying between them. CDR3 size: 15 residues. The CDR3: CASTERGTSGNTIYF. The CDR3 nucleotides read TGTGCCAGCACTGAGCGGGGAACCTCTGGAAACACCATATATTTT.

The rearrangement joins TRBV6-6 to TRBJ1-1; 7 bases fit TRBD1. CDR3 length: 13 residues. The V gene end was trimmed by 6 bases and the J gene end by 4 bases; junction bases not matched to a gene: 5. Germline V CDR1 and CDR2: MNHNY, SVGAGI (reference sequence). The chain's CDR3 is CASSNRGSTEAFF. The CDR3 DNA is TGTGCCAGCAGCAACAGGGGTTCCACTGAAGCTTTCTTT.

The gene calls are TRBV27 and TRBJ2-1; 7 nucleotides align to TRBD1. Unmatched junction bases numbered 3, after V lost 3 bases and J lost 1 base. CDR1 and CDR2 (germline): MNHEY, SMNVEV (reference sequence). CDR3 length equals 15 residues. CDR3 loop: CASSFEGASYNEQFF. The DNA for the CDR3 is TGTGCCAGCAGTTTTGAGGGGGCTTCCTACAATGAGCAGTTCTTC.

The chain joins TRBV10-1 to TRBJ2-2; 7 bases align to TRBD1. Unmatched junction bases numbered 8, after V lost 3 bases and J lost 4 bases. This CDR3 has 16 residues. Germline values: CDR1 WNHNN, CDR2 SYGVQD (reference sequence). The CDR3, as DNA: TGCGCCAGCAGTGACCCCACAGGGGTCAGCACCGGGGAGCTGTTTTTT. Protein product: CASSDPTGVSTGELFF.

This clone was detected only a few times. The V call is TRBV4-2, the J call TRBJ1-1; 10 bases align to TRBD1. CDR3 size: 15 residues. The V gene end was trimmed by 4 bases and the J gene end by 6 bases; junction bases not matched to a gene: 8. Germline V CDR1 and CDR2: LGHNA, YNFKEQ. CDR3 coding DNA: TGTGCCAGCAGCCCACTGGACAGGGGGAGCCCTGAAGCTTTCTTT. It encodes CASSPLDRGSPEAFF.